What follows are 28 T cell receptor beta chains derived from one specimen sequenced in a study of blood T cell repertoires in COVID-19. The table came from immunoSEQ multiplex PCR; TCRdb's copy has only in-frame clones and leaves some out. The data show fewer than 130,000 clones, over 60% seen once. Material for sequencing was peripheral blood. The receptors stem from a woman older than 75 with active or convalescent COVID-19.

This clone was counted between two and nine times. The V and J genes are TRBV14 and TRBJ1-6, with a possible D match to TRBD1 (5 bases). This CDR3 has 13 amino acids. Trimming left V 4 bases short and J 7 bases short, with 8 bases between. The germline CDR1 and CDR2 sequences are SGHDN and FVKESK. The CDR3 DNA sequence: TGTGCCAGCAGCCGGGGGGGAAATTCACCCCTCCACTTT. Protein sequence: CASSRGGNSPLHF.

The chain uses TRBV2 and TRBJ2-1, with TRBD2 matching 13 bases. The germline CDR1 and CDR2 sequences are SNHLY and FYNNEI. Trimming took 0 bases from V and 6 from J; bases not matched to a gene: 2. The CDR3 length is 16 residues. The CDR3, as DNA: TGTGCCAGCAGTGAAGCGCGGACTAGCGGGAGCAATGAGCAGTTCTTC. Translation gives CASSEARTSGSNEQFF.

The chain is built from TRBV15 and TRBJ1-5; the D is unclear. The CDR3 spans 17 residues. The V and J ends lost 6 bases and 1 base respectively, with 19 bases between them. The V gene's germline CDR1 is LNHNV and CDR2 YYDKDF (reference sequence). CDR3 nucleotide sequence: TGTGCCACCAGTCTCTCGGGAGCCGGGAGGAGCAATCAGCCCCAGCATTTT. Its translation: CATSLSGAGRSNQPQHF.

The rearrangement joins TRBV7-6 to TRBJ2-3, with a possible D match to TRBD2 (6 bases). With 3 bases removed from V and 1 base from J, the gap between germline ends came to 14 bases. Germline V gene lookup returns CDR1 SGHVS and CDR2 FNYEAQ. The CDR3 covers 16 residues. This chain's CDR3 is CASSFVLGGGTDTQYF. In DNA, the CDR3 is TGTGCCAGCAGCTTCGTCTTAGGAGGGGGCACAGATACGCAGTATTTT. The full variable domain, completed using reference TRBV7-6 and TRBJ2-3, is GAGVSQSPRYKVTKRGQDVALRCDPISGHVSLYWYRQALGQGPEFLTYFNYEAQQDKSGLPNDRFSAERPEGSISTLTIQRTEQRDSAMYRCASSFVLGGGTDTQYFGPGTRLTVL.

This CDR3 is CASSPQGASGSNEQFF. CDR3 DNA sequence: TGCGCCAGCAGTCCCCAGGGGGCTAGCGGGAGTAATGAGCAGTTCTTC. This chain joins TRBV10-2 and TRBJ2-1; TRBD2 matches 10 bases. In germline, CDR1 is WSHSY, CDR2 SAAADI. V gave up 5 bases and J gave up 7 bases; unmatched junction bases: 11. The CDR3 loop spans 16 amino acids.

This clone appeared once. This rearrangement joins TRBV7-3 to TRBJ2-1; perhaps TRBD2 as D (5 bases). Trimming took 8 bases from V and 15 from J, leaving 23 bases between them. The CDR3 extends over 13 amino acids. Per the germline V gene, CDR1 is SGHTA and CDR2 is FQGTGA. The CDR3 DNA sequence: TGTGCCAGCGGTCAATCCCCCGGCGGGCCGCTGTTCTTC. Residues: CASGQSPGGPLFF. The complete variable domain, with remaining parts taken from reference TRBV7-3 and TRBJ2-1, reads GAGVSQTPSNKVTEKGKYVELRCDPISGHTALYWYRQSLGQGPEFLIYFQGTGAADDSGLPNDRFFAVRPEGSVSTLKIQRTERGDSAVYLCASGQSPGGPLFFGPGTRLTVL.

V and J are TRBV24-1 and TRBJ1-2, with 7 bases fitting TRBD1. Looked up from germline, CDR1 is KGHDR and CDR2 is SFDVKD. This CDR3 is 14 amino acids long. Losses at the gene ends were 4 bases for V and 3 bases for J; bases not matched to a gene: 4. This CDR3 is CATSEGDRHYGYTF. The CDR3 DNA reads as TGTGCCACCAGTGAGGGGGACAGACACTATGGCTACACCTTC.

The CDR3 region is CASSRQTVPSYNEQFF. Written as DNA, the CDR3 is TGTGCCAGCAGCAGACAGACAGTGCCCTCCTACAATGAGCAGTTCTTC. The chain links TRBV3-1 (or the pseudogene TRBV3-2) to TRBJ2-1; perhaps TRBD1 as D (5 bases). V lost 5 bases, J lost 0 bases, and 14 bases lay in between. This CDR3 has 16 amino acids. Germline assignment: CDR1 LGHDT and CDR2 YNNKEL (reference sequence).

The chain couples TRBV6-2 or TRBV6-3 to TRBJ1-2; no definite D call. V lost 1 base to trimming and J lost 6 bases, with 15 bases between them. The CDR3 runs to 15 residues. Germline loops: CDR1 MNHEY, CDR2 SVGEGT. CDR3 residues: CASSYLARTGNGYTF. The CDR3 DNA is TGTGCCAGCAGTTACTTGGCCCGGACGGGGAATGGCTACACCTTC.

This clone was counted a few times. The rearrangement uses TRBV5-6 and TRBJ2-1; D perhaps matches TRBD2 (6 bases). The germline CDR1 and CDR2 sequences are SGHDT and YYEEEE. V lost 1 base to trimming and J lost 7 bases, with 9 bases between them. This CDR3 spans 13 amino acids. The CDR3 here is CASSLPGANEQFF. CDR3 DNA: TGTGCCAGCAGCTTGCCGGGAGCTAATGAGCAGTTCTTC.

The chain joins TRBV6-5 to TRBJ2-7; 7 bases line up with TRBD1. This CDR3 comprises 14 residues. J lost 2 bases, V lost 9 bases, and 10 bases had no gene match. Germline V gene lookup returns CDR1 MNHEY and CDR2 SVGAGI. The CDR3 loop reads CASLWTGRTYEQYF. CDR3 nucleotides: TGTGCCAGTCTATGGACAGGAAGAACCTACGAGCAGTACTTC.

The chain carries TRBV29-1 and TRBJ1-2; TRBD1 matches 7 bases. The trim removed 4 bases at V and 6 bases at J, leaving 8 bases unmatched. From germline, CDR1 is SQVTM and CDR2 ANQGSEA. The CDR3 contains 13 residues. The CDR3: CSVVDRAEHGYTF. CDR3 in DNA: TGCAGCGTTGTTGACAGGGCGGAACATGGCTACACCTTC.

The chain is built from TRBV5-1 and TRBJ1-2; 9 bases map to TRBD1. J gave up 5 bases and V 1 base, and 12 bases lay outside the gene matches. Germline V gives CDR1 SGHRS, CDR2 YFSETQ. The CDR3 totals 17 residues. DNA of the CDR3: TGCGCCAGCAGCTTGACAGGGGGCCTTCGCGGGCGTTATGGCTACACCTTC. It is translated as CASSLTGGLRGRYGYTF.

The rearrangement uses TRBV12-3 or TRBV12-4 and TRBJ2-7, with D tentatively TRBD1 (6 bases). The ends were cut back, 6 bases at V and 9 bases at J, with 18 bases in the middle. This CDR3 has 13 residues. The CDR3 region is CASSPGQVLAQYF. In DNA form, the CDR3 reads TGTGCCAGCAGCCCGGGACAAGTCCTCGCGCAGTACTTC.

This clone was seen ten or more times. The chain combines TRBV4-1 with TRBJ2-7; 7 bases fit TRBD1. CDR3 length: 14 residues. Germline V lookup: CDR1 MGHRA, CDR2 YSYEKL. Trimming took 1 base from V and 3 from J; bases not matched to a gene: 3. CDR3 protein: CASSQADRYYEQYF. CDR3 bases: TGCGCCAGCAGCCAAGCGGACAGGTACTACGAGCAGTACTTC.

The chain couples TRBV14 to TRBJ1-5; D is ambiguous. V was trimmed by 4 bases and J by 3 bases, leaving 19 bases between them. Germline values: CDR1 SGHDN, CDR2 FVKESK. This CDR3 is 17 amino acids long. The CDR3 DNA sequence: TGTGCCAGCAGCCGCGTTGAGCGACTCACCACCAATCAGCCCCAGCATTTT. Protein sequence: CASSRVERLTTNQPQHF.

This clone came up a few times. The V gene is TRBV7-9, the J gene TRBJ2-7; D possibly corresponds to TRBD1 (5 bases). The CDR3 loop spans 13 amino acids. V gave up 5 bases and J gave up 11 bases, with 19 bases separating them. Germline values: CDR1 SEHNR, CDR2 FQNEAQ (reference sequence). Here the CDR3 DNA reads TGTGCCAGCAGCCTGAGGACGGACAAGAATAAGTACTTC. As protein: CASSLRTDKNKYF.

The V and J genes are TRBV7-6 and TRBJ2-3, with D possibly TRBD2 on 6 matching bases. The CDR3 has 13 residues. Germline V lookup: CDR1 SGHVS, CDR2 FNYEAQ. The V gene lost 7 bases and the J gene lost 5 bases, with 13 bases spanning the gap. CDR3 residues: CASKEGHQDTQYF. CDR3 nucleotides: TGTGCCAGCAAGGAGGGCCATCAAGATACGCAGTATTTT.

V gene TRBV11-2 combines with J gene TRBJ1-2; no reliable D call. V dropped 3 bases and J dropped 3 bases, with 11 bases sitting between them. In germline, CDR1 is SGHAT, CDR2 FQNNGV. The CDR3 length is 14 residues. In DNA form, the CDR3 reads TGTGCCAGCAGCTTCGGCAGGTTGGACTATGGCTACACCTTC. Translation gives CASSFGRLDYGYTF. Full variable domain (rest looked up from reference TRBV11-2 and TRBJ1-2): EAGVAQSPRYKIIEKRQSVAFWCNPISGHATLYWYQQILGQGPKLLIQFQNNGVVDDSQLPKDRFSAERLKGVDSTLKIQPAKLEDSAVYLCASSFGRLDYGYTFGSGTRLTVV.

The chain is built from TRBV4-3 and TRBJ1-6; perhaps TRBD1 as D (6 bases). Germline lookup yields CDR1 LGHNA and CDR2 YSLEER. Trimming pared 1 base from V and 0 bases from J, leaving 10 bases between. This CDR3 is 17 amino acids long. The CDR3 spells CASSQVGGASYNSPLHF. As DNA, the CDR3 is TGCGCCAGCAGCCAAGTGGGGGGGGCCTCCTATAATTCACCCCTCCACTTT.

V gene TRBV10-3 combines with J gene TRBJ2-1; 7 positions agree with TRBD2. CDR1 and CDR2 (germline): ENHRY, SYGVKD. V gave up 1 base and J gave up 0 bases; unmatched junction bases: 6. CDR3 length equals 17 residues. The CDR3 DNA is TGTGCCATCAGTGAGTATCGGCTAGCGGACTCCTACAATGAGCAGTTCTTC. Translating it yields CAISEYRLADSYNEQFF.

The CDR3 loop reads CASSDFTSGGEQYF. CDR3 bases: TGTGCCAGCAGTGATTTCACCTCAGGGGGCGAGCAGTACTTC. The rearrangement uses TRBV2 and TRBJ2-7, with 7 bases aligning to TRBD1. There are 14 residues in the CDR3. Germline values: CDR1 SNHLY, CDR2 FYNNEI. Trimming at V came to 3 bases and at J to 6 bases, leaving 8 bases not matched to a gene.

The CDR3 region is CASQQGADQPQHF. DNA of the CDR3: TGTGCCAGTCAACAGGGGGCAGATCAGCCCCAGCATTTT. V gene TRBV28 combines with J gene TRBJ1-5, with 9 bases that match TRBD1. The CDR3 is 13 amino acids. Germline CDR1 is MDHEN and CDR2 is SYDVKM. Trimming took 9 bases from V and 5 from J; bases not matched to a gene: 5. Full variable domain (remainder filled in from reference TRBV28 and TRBJ1-5): DVKVTQSSRYLVKRTGEKVFLECVQDMDHENMFWYRQDPGLGLRLIYFSYDVKMKEKGDIPEGYSVSREKKERFSLILESASTNQTSMYLCASQQGADQPQHFGDGTRLSIL.

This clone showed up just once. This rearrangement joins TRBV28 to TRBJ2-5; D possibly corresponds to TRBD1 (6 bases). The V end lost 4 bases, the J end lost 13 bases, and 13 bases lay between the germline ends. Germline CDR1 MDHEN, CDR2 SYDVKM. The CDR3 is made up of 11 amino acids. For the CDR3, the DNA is TGTGCCAGCAGTTGGGGGCCTGTTCGGTACTTC. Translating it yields CASSWGPVRYF.

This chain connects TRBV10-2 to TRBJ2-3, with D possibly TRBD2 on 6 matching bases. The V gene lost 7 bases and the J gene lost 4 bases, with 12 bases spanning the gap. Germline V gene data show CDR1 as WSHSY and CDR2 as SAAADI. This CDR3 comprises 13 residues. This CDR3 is CASKEGIADTQYF. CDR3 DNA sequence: TGCGCCAGCAAGGAGGGAATCGCAGATACGCAGTATTTT.

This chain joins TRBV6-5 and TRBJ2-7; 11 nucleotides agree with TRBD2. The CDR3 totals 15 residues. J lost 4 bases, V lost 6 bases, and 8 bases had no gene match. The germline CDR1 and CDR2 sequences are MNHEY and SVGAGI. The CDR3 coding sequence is TGTGCCAGCAGCCTCATAGCGGGAGGGCCTTACGAGCAGTACTTC. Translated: CASSLIAGGPYEQYF.

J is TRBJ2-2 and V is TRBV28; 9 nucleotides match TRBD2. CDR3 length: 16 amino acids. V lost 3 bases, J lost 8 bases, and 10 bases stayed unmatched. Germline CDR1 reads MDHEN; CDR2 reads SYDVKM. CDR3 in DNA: TGTGCCAGCAGTTTCGGGCTAGCGGGATCGAAAGGGGAGCTGTTTTTT. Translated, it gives CASSFGLAGSKGELFF.

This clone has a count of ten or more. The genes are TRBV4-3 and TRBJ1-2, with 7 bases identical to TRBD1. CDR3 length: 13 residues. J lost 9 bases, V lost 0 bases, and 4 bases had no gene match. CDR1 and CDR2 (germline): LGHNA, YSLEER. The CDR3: CASSQETGVRYTF. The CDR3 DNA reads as TGCGCCAGCAGCCAAGAAACAGGGGTTCGCTACACCTTC.